This T cell receptor beta chain was recovered during a study of T cell repertoires in aging, cancer and after chemotherapy. Concerning this clonotype itself: Its antigen is currently unknown.

The template was genomic DNA from peripheral blood, not RNA. V was pared by 0 bases and J by 1 base, with 14 bases between. Germline V lookup: CDR1 GTSNPN, CDR2 SVGIG (reference sequence). The CDR3 runs 16 residues. General study findings and limits: Rebound thymic output was suggested by rising median generation probability during chemotherapy in each cancer cohort. These repertoire data do not allow conclusions about immunological memory after chemotherapy.

Rearranged V-D-J TRB sequences were amplified with a mixed TRB-A/B primer pool. TCRdb redid the calling of the multiplex PCR reads with MiXCR, one entry per CDR3 protein. The sample shows about 14,000 distinct CDR3 sequences, 25% of them seen only once. The material sequenced was blood. The clonotype originates from a human donor in good health. The chain recombines TRBV30 with TRBJ2-3; D is perhaps TRBD1 (5 bases). CDR3 in amino acids: CAWSVYRTRGTDTQYF. In DNA form, the CDR3 reads TGTGCCTGGAGTGTATATAGGACCAGGGGCACAGATACGCAGTATTTT.